These T cell receptor beta chains were read from a single sample in a study of blood T cell repertoires in COVID-19. Assay: immunoSEQ multiplex PCR; the TCRdb copy retains only in-frame clones and omits some. The sample holds 400,000 to 450,000 clones; approximately 89% are singletons and the top ten take roughly 1.5%. The sample comprised peripheral blood. These receptors all come from a woman aged 40 to 50 with COVID-19, enrolled during active disease. Both conserved end residues are part of each CDR3. The order of the fields is CDR3 length, D gene, V gene, clone size, CDR3 protein. D genes are given only for firm matches. Part of the rows lack a size; the others show once, few, many or a class for expanded clones.

cdr3_length: 16
d_call: -
v_call: TRBV27
clone_size: -
cdr3_aa: CASSPHPVTRPYEQYF

cdr3_length: 13
d_call: -
v_call: TRBV5-1
clone_size: few
cdr3_aa: CASSLGRAAEAFF

cdr3_length: 16
d_call: -
v_call: TRBV6-2/TRBV6-3
clone_size: -
cdr3_aa: CASSYTPGVSNQPQHF

cdr3_length: 12
d_call: -
v_call: TRBV6-6
clone_size: few
cdr3_aa: CASAPRGSGYTF

cdr3_length: 14
d_call: -
v_call: TRBV4-3
clone_size: -
cdr3_aa: CASSLSESGYGYTF

cdr3_length: 16
d_call: -
v_call: TRBV6-2/TRBV6-3
clone_size: -
cdr3_aa: CASSYGRGVSNQPQHF

cdr3_length: 16
d_call: -
v_call: TRBV9
clone_size: -
cdr3_aa: CASSVGGHISGNTIYF

cdr3_length: 17
d_call: -
v_call: TRBV7-6
clone_size: -
cdr3_aa: CASSPEKGPTLNTEAFF

cdr3_length: 14
d_call: TRBD2
v_call: TRBV11-2
clone_size: -
cdr3_aa: CASSPRLAQETQYF

cdr3_length: 15
d_call: -
v_call: TRBV19
clone_size: -
cdr3_aa: CASSSYPAGNQPQHF

cdr3_length: 13
d_call: TRBD2
v_call: TRBV5-5
clone_size: -
cdr3_aa: CASSLNGRETQYF

cdr3_length: 14
d_call: -
v_call: TRBV3-1/TRBV3-2
clone_size: -
cdr3_aa: CASSQDSANYGYTF

cdr3_length: 13
d_call: -
v_call: TRBV7-8
clone_size: -
cdr3_aa: CASNDRLPYEQYF

cdr3_length: 14
d_call: -
v_call: TRBV7-2
clone_size: -
cdr3_aa: CASSLAASGDTQYF

cdr3_length: 16
d_call: -
v_call: TRBV28
clone_size: -
cdr3_aa: CASSLSGRGRADTQYF

cdr3_length: 15
d_call: -
v_call: TRBV10-3
clone_size: -
cdr3_aa: CAISEGRTANTEAFF

cdr3_length: 15
d_call: -
v_call: TRBV19
clone_size: once
cdr3_aa: CASSINYRENTEAFF

cdr3_length: 15
d_call: TRBD2
v_call: TRBV7-2
clone_size: -
cdr3_aa: CASRRLLAGGYEQYF

cdr3_length: 18
d_call: TRBD1
v_call: TRBV18
clone_size: once
cdr3_aa: CASSRETGVFLVGTEAFF

cdr3_length: 17
d_call: TRBD2
v_call: TRBV9
clone_size: -
cdr3_aa: CASSVEPAGGFYNEQFF

cdr3_length: 15
d_call: TRBD1
v_call: TRBV6-6
clone_size: -
cdr3_aa: CASTPMDRVNTEAFF

cdr3_length: 14
d_call: TRBD2
v_call: TRBV3-1/TRBV3-2
clone_size: -
cdr3_aa: CASRPLAGSNEQYF

cdr3_length: 9
d_call: -
v_call: TRBV21-1
clone_size: -
cdr3_aa: CASRYQAFF

cdr3_length: 13
d_call: -
v_call: TRBV9
clone_size: -
cdr3_aa: CASSVVNGDTQYF